Sequencing of this TCR beta chain was carried out in a study of blood T cell repertoires in COVID-19 (dated by TCRdb to between 2020 and 2021). Turning to the overall study: Collaborator samples came from the United States, Italy and Spain and covered acute and convalescent phases of COVID-19. The material from the prospective study consisted of cDNA or gDNA derived from T cells, B-cell-depleted T cells, or PBMCs. Subjects who had been exposed to COVID-19, were actively infected with it, or had recovered from it provided the deeply sampled blood TCRbeta repertoires that made up the dataset. The repertoires were released in a freely available public database meant as a resource for research on the immune response to SARS-CoV-2. The samples were drawn from the first 160 participants of the ongoing ImmuneRACE study and from about 1,200 subjects provided by 6 global collaborators. A de-identified subject ID, COVID-19 status, age in years and sex were almost always included in the sample metadata. Where available, HLA class I and class II types were taken from metadata supplied by the sample provider and were not determined by assay-based typing.

The sample holds a few counts of this clone. No cognate antigen has been identified for it. No clone much larger than this one lies a single base away; base qualities are absent. The paper's findings and limits, for the study overall: How much clinical and demographic metadata was included differed by source and by participant, and the metadata was provided uncurated.

The collaborating institutions used their own protocols to collect whole blood in K2EDTA tubes. For TCRbeta analysis, collaborators shipped samples in one of three forms: frozen whole blood, isolated PBMCs, or DNA extracted from either of those sample types. There are 12 amino acids in the CDR3, from cysteine to phenylalanine inclusive. Of the read, only the CDR3 DNA is kept; its 36 bases are in frame from base 1. The germline V and J ends show losses of 7 bases and 9 bases respectively, and no gene match explains 4 bases of the junction. The germline V gene yields SNHLY for CDR1 and FYNNEI for CDR2. TCRbeta CDR3 regions were amplified from genomic DNA using the immunoSEQ Assay, a bias-controlled multiplex PCR. Processing in the source paper ran as follows. Nucleated cell counts per sample were estimated from amplification of reference gene primers within the assay. Sequence reads were collapsed and filtered to measure the absolute abundance of every unique TCRbeta CDR3 rearrangement. Productive Simpson clonality was computed per sample as the square root of Simpson's diversity index over productive rearrangements. TCRdb retrieved this table from immuneACCESS and kept in-frame rearrangements only. Not all clones are present; in checked studies, unresolved V genes account for under half, and no reason is known for the remainder. The DNA was the basis for D and trimming; V, J and clone size are from that table. The sample table holds tens of thousands of clones, of which about 90% were seen once. Clones ranked in the top ten supply 6.5% of the sample.

The V and J segments used are TRBV2 and TRBJ1-5; 9 bases in the middle match TRBD1. The sequenced material came from peripheral blood. The source is a man between 45 and 60 years old with active COVID-19. The sequenced DNA: TGTGCCAGCACTCGACAGGGGGTGCCCCAGCATTTT. It encodes CASTRQGVPQHF.